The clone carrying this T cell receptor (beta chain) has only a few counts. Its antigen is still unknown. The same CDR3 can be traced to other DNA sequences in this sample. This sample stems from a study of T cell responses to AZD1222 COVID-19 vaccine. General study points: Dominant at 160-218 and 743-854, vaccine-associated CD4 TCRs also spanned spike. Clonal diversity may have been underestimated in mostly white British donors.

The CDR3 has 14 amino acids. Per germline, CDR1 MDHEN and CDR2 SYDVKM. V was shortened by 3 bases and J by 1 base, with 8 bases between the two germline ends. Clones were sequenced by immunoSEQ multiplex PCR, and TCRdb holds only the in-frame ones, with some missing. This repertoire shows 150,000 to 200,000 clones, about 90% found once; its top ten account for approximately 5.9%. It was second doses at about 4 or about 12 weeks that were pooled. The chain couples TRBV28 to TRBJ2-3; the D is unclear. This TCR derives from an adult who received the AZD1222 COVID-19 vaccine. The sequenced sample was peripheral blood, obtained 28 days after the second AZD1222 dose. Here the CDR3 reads CASSFLSGTDTQYF. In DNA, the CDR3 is TGTGCCAGCAGTTTTCTCAGCGGCACAGATACGCAGTATTTT.